This TCR beta chain came from a study of T cell repertoires in cytomegalovirus infection. Study in general: It can be stated that public TCR beta signatures indicated CMV infection as well as a matching HLA type.

With 4 bases removed from V and 11 bases from J, the gap between germline ends came to 17 bases. Germline lookup yields CDR1 MNHEY and CDR2 SVGEGT. CDR3 length: 13 residues. Worth noting for this clonotype: Its antigen is currently unknown.

Study results and caveats: Within the response measured ex vivo, HLA-C-restricted CMV-specific TCR beta clonotypes were dominant.

TCRdb ran MiXCR on the reads and lists one entry per CDR3 protein. The table lists around 500,000 distinct CDR3 sequences, roughly 42% of them singletons. The V gene is TRBV6-2 or TRBV6-3, the J gene TRBJ1-1, with D hard to call. The input for sequencing was cultured PBMCs, taken from culture after CMV antigen stimulation. The receptor comes from a human donor in good health (CMV status not recorded). Some clones in this sample may be carry-over from other donors' samples. CDR3 in amino acids: CASSWGPTGMAFF. DNA for the CDR3: TGTGCCAGCAGTTGGGGTCCGACGGGGATGGCTTTCTTT.